Listed here are 30 T cell receptor beta chains from one sample, sequenced in a study of T cells in Graves' hyperthyroidism and ophthalmopathy. RNA transcripts were the template for amplifying TCR beta CDR3 regions. Researchers ran a first-round RT-PCR on the TCR CDR3 using the HTBI primer set. Each CDR3 protein is one row after TCRdb ran MiXCR on the multiplex PCR reads. The table shows approximately 48,000 distinct CDR3 sequences, with 45% to 50% occurring only once. Sequenced material: peripheral blood or thyroid tissue (not recorded which). Receptors were obtained from a woman aged 50 to 65 with Graves' hyperthyroidism.

As regards this clonotype: A read error may explain this, as a much larger clone is one base away. J is TRBJ1-2 and V is TRBV3-1; 8 nucleotides align to TRBD1. The ends lost 0 bases at V and 7 bases at J; junction bases unmatched: 10. Germline loops: CDR1 LGHDT, CDR2 YNNKEL (reference sequence). The CDR3 consists of 16 residues. Here the CDR3 reads CASSQDGRQGSSGYTF. DNA of the CDR3: TGTGCCAGCAGCCAAGATGGTAGACAGGGGAGTAGTGGCTACACCTTC.

The chain couples TRBV7-9 to TRBJ1-5; D perhaps matches TRBD1 (6 bases). CDR1 and CDR2 from the germline V gene are SEHNR and FQNEAQ (reference sequence). Trimming took 5 bases from V and 5 from J, leaving 13 bases between them. The CDR3 is 14 residues long. Written as DNA, the CDR3 is TGTGCCAGCAGCGGTAGGGGGGGGGATCAGCCCCAGCATTTT. This encodes CASSGRGGDQPQHF.

This clonotype was detected many times. CDR3 loop: CASSWGTYNSPLHF. Written as DNA, the CDR3 is TGTGCCAGCAGCTGGGGGACTTATAATTCACCCCTCCACTTT. V usage is TRBV7-2 and J usage is TRBJ1-6; possible D gene TRBD1, 5 bases. Germline CDR1 is SGHTA and CDR2 is FQGNSA. Trimming cost V 4 bases and J 4 bases, with 8 bases left between them. The CDR3 is 14 residues long.

This clonotype has at least ten counts. A read error may explain this, as a much larger clone is one base away. The V call is TRBV29-1, the J call TRBJ2-5, with a weak D call TRBD2 (5 bases). V was shortened by 1 base and J by 0 bases, with 18 bases between the two germline ends. This CDR3 comprises 17 residues. Per the germline V gene, CDR1 is SQVTM and CDR2 is ANQGSEA. The CDR3 protein is CSVEVGGSLVYQETQYF. The CDR3, as DNA: TGCAGCGTTGAAGTCGGAGGTAGCTTGGTCTACCAAGAGACCCAGTACTTC.

This rearrangement joins TRBV15 to TRBJ1-1; no reliable D call. This CDR3 has 14 residues. Trimming pared 0 bases from V and 5 bases from J, leaving 10 bases between. Germline CDR1 is LNHNV and CDR2 is YYDKDF (reference sequence). CDR3 nucleotide sequence: TGTGCCACCAGCAGAGATCACGCCGGGACTGAAGCTTTCTTT. Its protein is CATSRDHAGTEAFF.

This clonotype was found many times. The junction departs from the called germline gene at one end, perhaps through a read error. The V call is TRBV7-9, the J call TRBJ2-2; 8 nucleotides match TRBD2. The CDR3 length is 16 residues. Germline values: CDR1 SEHNR, CDR2 FQNEAQ (reference sequence). CDR3 coding DNA: TGTGCCATCAGCCGCCCTCTAGCGGGCAACACCGGGGAGCTGTTTTTT. This encodes CAISRPLAGNTGELFF.

The rearrangement joins TRBV6-5 to TRBJ2-5; 10 bases are a match to TRBD2. The CDR3 contains 16 residues. Germline V CDR1 and CDR2: MNHEY, SVGAGI. Losses at the gene ends were 6 bases for V and 1 base for J; bases not matched to a gene: 8. CDR3 nucleotide sequence: TGTGCCAGCAGCCCCAAAGCGGGAGGGTTCCAAGAGACCCAGTACTTC. As protein: CASSPKAGGFQETQYF.

This clonotype was counted between two and nine times. The gene calls are TRBV30 and TRBJ2-2, with D perhaps being TRBD1 or TRBD2 (5 bases each). Germline V CDR1 and CDR2: GTSNPN, SVGIG (reference sequence). CDR3 length equals 13 residues. V was trimmed by 0 bases and J by 6 bases, leaving 8 bases between them. The CDR3 DNA sequence: TGTGCCTGGAGTGTACGAGGGGCCGGGGAGCTGTTTTTT. Its protein is CAWSVRGAGELFF.

This clonotype was observed at least ten times. The chain joins TRBV20-1 to TRBJ1-4; D is undetermined. V shed 6 bases and J shed 4 bases, with 9 bases lying between them. The CDR3 sequence is 12 residues long. Germline values: CDR1 DFQATT, CDR2 SNEGSKA (reference sequence). The CDR3 DNA reads TGCAGTGCGGCGAGGAGTAATGAAAAACTGTTTTTT. Translation: CSAARSNEKLFF.

This clonotype was recorded at least ten times. The chain employs TRBV20-1 and TRBJ2-3; D call uncertain. Germline lookup yields CDR1 DFQATT and CDR2 SNEGSKA (reference sequence). The CDR3 runs to 12 residues. Trimming pared 5 bases from V and 2 bases from J, leaving 8 bases between. CDR3 coding DNA: TGCAGTGCTGAAATAGTCACAGATACGCAGTATTTT. Translating gives CSAEIVTDTQYF.

This clonotype was recorded once. The rearrangement links TRBV10-3 to TRBJ2-7; weak D call: TRBD1 (5 bases). The CDR3 sequence is 14 residues long. Per the germline V gene, CDR1 is ENHRY and CDR2 is SYGVKD. V lost 11 bases to trimming and J lost 1 base, with 18 bases between them. The CDR3 loop reads CAHSQGLPSYEQYF. The CDR3 DNA sequence: TGTGCCCATTCCCAGGGCTTGCCTTCCTACGAGCAGTACTTC.

This clonotype was counted at least ten times. The J gene is TRBJ1-4, the V gene TRBV4-1; 8 bases map to TRBD1. V shed 0 bases, J shed 6 bases, and the junction held 3 bases outside the gene matches. This CDR3 spans 15 amino acids. CDR1 MGHRA and CDR2 YSYEKL come from the germline V gene. CDR3 sequence: CASSQDTGGYEKLFF. The CDR3 region has the DNA TGCGCCAGCAGCCAAGATACAGGGGGATATGAAAAACTGTTTTTT.

This clonotype was counted a few times. This chain joins TRBV2 and TRBJ1-2, with TRBD1 as a possible D gene (5 bases). The V and J ends lost 1 base and 8 bases respectively, with 11 bases between them. CDR3 length: 13 amino acids. The germline gives CDR1 SNHLY, CDR2 FYNNEI. CDR3 residues: CASSEDTGFGYTF. The DNA for the CDR3 is TGTGCCAGCAGTGAAGACACAGGATTCGGCTACACCTTC.

The chain recombines TRBV20-1 with TRBJ1-4, with 7 bases matching TRBD1. Germline CDR1 DFQATT, CDR2 SNEGSKA (reference sequence). J lost 8 bases, V lost 0 bases, and 9 bases had no gene match. This CDR3 spans 15 amino acids. The CDR3 sequence: CSAREGSEGAEKLFF. CDR3 sequence (DNA): TGCAGTGCTAGAGAGGGGTCGGAGGGGGCGGAAAAACTGTTTTTT.

Ten or more counts support this clonotype. The genes are TRBV6-2 or TRBV6-3 and TRBJ2-7; D unresolved. Germline V gives CDR1 MNHEY, CDR2 SVGEGT. The V gene lost 6 bases and the J gene lost 9 bases, with 18 bases spanning the gap. The CDR3 has 13 residues. Here the CDR3 DNA reads TGTGCCAGCAGCCCGACCGATCTACGAGGGCAGTACTTC. Amino acid sequence: CASSPTDLRGQYF.

J is TRBJ2-7 and V is TRBV7-9, with D possibly being TRBD1 (7 bases). V was pared by 5 bases and J by 4 bases, with 15 bases between. The germline gives CDR1 SEHNR, CDR2 FQNEAQ (reference sequence). The length of the CDR3 is 14 residues. Here the CDR3 reads CASSVAGQNYEQYF. CDR3 sequence (DNA): TGTGCCAGCAGCGTTGCGGGACAGAATTACGAGCAGTACTTC.

With regard to this clonotype: The junction and the germline gene differ at one end; a read error may be behind it. This sequence joins TRBV15 and TRBJ2-2; the match to TRBD1 covers 9 bases. There are 16 residues in the CDR3. Germline V gives CDR1 LNHNV, CDR2 YYDKDF (reference sequence). CDR3 in DNA: TGTGCCGCCAGCAGGGAGCCGGGACAGGGAAGCGGGGAGCTGTTTTTT. Its protein is CAASREPGQGSGELFF.

On this clonotype itself: At one end, the junction sequence differs from germline, possibly due to a read error. The V and J genes are TRBV2 and TRBJ2-2, with D maybe TRBD1 (6 bases). The CDR3 extends over 14 amino acids. Germline V gene lookup returns CDR1 SNHLY and CDR2 FYNNEI. CDR3 region: CASGLLGQTGELSF. CDR3 in DNA: TGTGCCAGCGGCCTTCTAGGACAGACCGGGGAGCTGTCTTTT.

The gene calls are TRBV3-1 and TRBJ2-5, with TRBD2 identical over 10 bases. The germline V gene has CDR1 LGHDT and CDR2 YNNKEL (reference sequence). With V trimmed by 2 bases and J by 6 bases, 3 bases remained unmatched. The CDR3 loop spans 14 amino acids. The CDR3 is CASSQLAGVKTQYF. The CDR3 DNA follows: TGTGCCAGCAGCCAACTAGCGGGAGTAAAGACCCAGTACTTC.

V gene TRBV4-3 combines with J gene TRBJ1-1; D might be TRBD1 (6 bases). V was cut by 0 bases and J by 4 bases, with 9 bases left in between. This CDR3 is built from 14 residues. Germline V gene data show CDR1 as LGHNA and CDR2 as YSLEER. The CDR3 nucleotides are TGCGCCAGCAGCCAAGAAGGGGGGTTCACTGAAGCTTTCTTT. Translating gives CASSQEGGFTEAFF.

At least ten counts were recorded for this clonotype. V gene TRBV6-5 combines with J gene TRBJ2-7, with TRBD1 matching 7 bases. The V gene's germline CDR1 is MNHEY and CDR2 SVGAGI. V gave up 2 bases and J gave up 2 bases; unmatched junction bases: 3. CDR3 length equals 14 residues. The CDR3 loop reads CASSYSQGAYEQYF. As DNA, the CDR3 is TGTGCCAGCAGTTACAGTCAGGGGGCCTACGAGCAGTACTTC.

This clonotype was detected many times. V usage is TRBV6-5 and J usage is TRBJ2-7; TRBD2 might be the D (5 bases). CDR3 length: 11 residues. Germline V gene sequence: CDR1 MNHEY, CDR2 SVGAGI. The V end was cut by 5 bases, the J end by 6 bases, with 8 bases between. DNA of the CDR3: TGTGCCAGCAGTCGGACTGGCGAGCAGTACTTC. Translating gives CASSRTGEQYF.

This clonotype was counted at least ten times. The V call is TRBV20-1, the J call TRBJ2-2; D gene unclear. The length of the CDR3 is 16 residues. The germline gives CDR1 DFQATT, CDR2 SNEGSKA (reference sequence). Deletions cut 5 bases from V and 3 bases from J, with 19 bases between. CDR3 in amino acids: CSAPKLGRPDTGELFF. The CDR3 DNA sequence: TGCAGTGCTCCAAAGCTCGGCAGACCGGACACCGGGGAGCTGTTTTTT.

V gene TRBV7-2 combines with J gene TRBJ2-2; no firm D call. Germline-derived CDR1 and CDR2 are SGHTA and FQGNSA. V lost 1 base and J lost 9, with 0 bases in between. The CDR3 has 10 amino acids. In nucleotides, the CDR3 is TGTGCCAGCAGCTTAGGGGAGCTGTTTTTT. This codes for CASSLGELFF.

This clonotype was detected ten times or more. The chain employs TRBV27 and TRBJ1-5; the match to TRBD1 covers 8 bases. The CDR3 has 16 residues. Germline V gene data show CDR1 as MNHEY and CDR2 as SMNVEV (reference sequence). The trim removed 5 bases at V and 3 bases at J, leaving 9 bases unmatched. The CDR3 is CASSALTGGNNQPQHF. In nucleotides, the CDR3 is TGTGCCAGCAGTGCCCTCACAGGGGGGAACAATCAGCCCCAGCATTTT.

This clonotype was recorded many times. This rearrangement joins TRBV6-1 to TRBJ2-7; 10 bases are a match to TRBD1. The CDR3 has 16 residues. Germline trimming cut 7 bases from V and 6 bases from J; bases unmatched to any gene: 15. CDR1 is MNHNS and CDR2 is SASEGT in the germline V gene. CDR3 sequence reads: CASIPGQGYGSVEQYF. The CDR3 nucleotides are TGTGCCAGCATTCCGGGACAGGGGTACGGATCGGTCGAGCAGTACTTC.

CDR3 sequence: CSARGASGRASVGETQYF. The CDR3 nucleotides read TGCAGTGCTAGAGGGGCCAGCGGGAGGGCCAGTGTAGGGGAGACCCAGTACTTC. The genes are TRBV20-1 and TRBJ2-5, with 10 bases fitting TRBD2. The CDR3 is 18 residues long. V was clipped by 1 base and J by 5 bases; unmatched bases: 16. Germline lookup yields CDR1 DFQATT and CDR2 SNEGSKA (reference sequence).

This clonotype was seen at least ten times. CDR3 residues: CSASQQGGTSEAFF. The DNA of the CDR3 is TGCAGTGCTAGTCAACAGGGGGGGACTTCTGAAGCTTTCTTT. The chain employs TRBV20-1 and TRBJ1-1; 8 nucleotides agree with TRBD1. CDR1 and CDR2 (germline): DFQATT, SNEGSKA (reference sequence). This CDR3 comprises 14 residues. J gave up 6 bases and V 3 bases, and 9 bases lay outside the gene matches.

This clonotype has ten or more counts. The chain uses TRBV7-9 and TRBJ1-2, with D unresolved. The CDR3 spans 13 residues. Looked up from germline, CDR1 is SEHNR and CDR2 is FQNEAQ (reference sequence). V was trimmed by 2 bases and J by 0 bases, leaving 4 bases between them. The CDR3 DNA sequence: TGTGCCAGCAGCTTAACAACTAACTATGGCTACACCTTC. Protein product: CASSLTTNYGYTF.

This clonotype was counted many times. The genes are TRBV15 and TRBJ2-5; either TRBD1 or TRBD2 may fit D (5 bases each). V was clipped by 8 bases and J by 5 bases, with 9 bases between them. This CDR3 region has 11 residues. CDR1 LNHNV and CDR2 YYDKDF come from the germline V gene (reference sequence). The CDR3 nucleotides are TGTGCCACCGGGGGACGGGAGACCCAGTACTTC. Translation gives CATGGRETQYF.